The 21 T cell receptor beta chains below were found in one sample sequenced in a study of cytomegalovirus exposure and HLA in healthy donors. Produced via immunoSEQ multiplex PCR; TCRdb's table is partial and in-frame only. The data hold about 56,000 clones, with approximately 94% observed a single time. Sequencing was done on a sample of PBMCs. All receptors come from a young man in good health and CMV-seronegative.

V and J are TRBV6-5 and TRBJ2-1; TRBD2 aligns across 8 bases. V lost 2 bases and J lost 9; bases outside the gene matches: 9. The CDR3 sequence is 15 residues long. Germline V gives CDR1 MNHEY, CDR2 SVGAGI. The CDR3 bases are TGTGCCAGCAGTTACGTTTCTAGCGGGTGGAGTGAGCAGTTCTTC. Translating gives CASSYVSSGWSEQFF.

The rearrangement uses TRBV11-2 and TRBJ2-3; 8 positions match TRBD2. The germline V gene encodes CDR1 SGHAT and CDR2 FQNNGV. The CDR3 length is 16 residues. Losses at the gene ends were 5 bases for V and 0 bases for J; bases not matched to a gene: 7. CDR3 sequence: CASSPRTSWSTDTQYF. CDR3 nucleotides: TGTGCCAGCAGCCCCCGGACTAGCTGGAGCACAGATACGCAGTATTTT.

The CDR3 nucleotides are TGTGCCAGCAGCTTACCAGGGACTTCTAACTATGGCTACACCTTC. Protein: CASSLPGTSNYGYTF. The rearrangement links TRBV5-4 to TRBJ1-2, with D tentatively TRBD1 (5 bases). This CDR3 comprises 15 residues. The germline V gene has CDR1 SGHNT and CDR2 YYREEE (reference sequence). V was cut by 2 bases and J by 0 bases, with 11 bases left in between.

This chain uses TRBV7-3 with TRBJ1-1; tentative D call: TRBD1 (6 bases). V lost 5 bases, J lost 1 base, and 14 bases lay in between. Germline assignment: CDR1 SGHTA and CDR2 FQGTGA. The CDR3 contains 15 residues. CDR3 sequence reads: CASSPSGGQNTEAFF. The CDR3 coding sequence is TGTGCCAGCAGCCCCTCTGGGGGACAGAACACTGAAGCTTTCTTT.

The chain carries TRBV9 and TRBJ2-7, with TRBD1 matching 7 bases. The CDR3 has 16 amino acids. Germline-derived CDR1 and CDR2 are SGDLS and YYNGEE. V shed 3 bases, J shed 3 bases, and the junction held 12 bases outside the gene matches. CDR3 sequence reads: CASSEGPTGSLYEQYF. DNA for the CDR3: TGTGCCAGCAGCGAGGGACCGACAGGGTCTCTCTACGAGCAGTACTTC.

The chain recombines TRBV7-2 with TRBJ2-5; 9 bases line up with TRBD1. The CDR3 loop spans 14 amino acids. The V gene's germline CDR1 is SGHTA and CDR2 FQGNSA. Unmatched junction bases numbered 3, after V lost 6 bases and J lost 1 base. Written as DNA, the CDR3 is TGTGCCAGCAGTTCGGACAGGGGCCAAGAGACCCAGTACTTC. This translates into CASSSDRGQETQYF.

The chain joins TRBV5-8 to TRBJ1-5; D call uncertain. Trimming took off 4 bases at V and 3 bases at J, with 11 bases between the two ends. The V gene's germline CDR1 is SGHTS and CDR2 YDEGEE. The CDR3 covers 14 residues. CDR3 region: CASSVAGYNQPQHF. The CDR3 nucleotides read TGTGCCAGCAGCGTGGCAGGTTACAATCAGCCCCAGCATTTT.

This clone was detected only once. The gene calls are TRBV6-6 and TRBJ1-4; a weak D match, TRBD1 (6 bases). V was shortened by 7 bases and J by 7 bases, with 10 bases between the two germline ends. This CDR3 is 12 amino acids long. CDR1 MNHNY and CDR2 SVGAGI come from the germline V gene (reference sequence). This CDR3 is CASKGQTEKLFF. CDR3 DNA: TGTGCCAGCAAGGGACAAACTGAAAAACTGTTTTTT.

A single count supports this clone. The V and J genes are TRBV11-2 and TRBJ2-3, with 11 bases identical to TRBD2. V shed 2 bases, J shed 6 bases, and the junction held 16 bases outside the gene matches. CDR1 and CDR2 (germline): SGHAT, FQNNGV. The CDR3 sequence is 19 residues long. The CDR3 protein is CASSLRTGMNSGRGDTQYF. In nucleotides, the CDR3 is TGTGCCAGCAGCTTACGGACAGGGATGAATAGCGGGAGGGGGGATACGCAGTATTTT.

This clone came up once. The J gene is TRBJ2-1, the V gene TRBV28, with 10 bases matching TRBD2. The CDR3 loop spans 18 amino acids. Germline assignment: CDR1 MDHEN and CDR2 SYDVKM. The trim removed 5 bases at V and 0 bases at J, leaving 10 bases unmatched. In DNA form, the CDR3 reads TGTGCCAGCAGTCCCTCAGCTAGCGGGGGTTTCTCCTACAATGAGCAGTTCTTC. It is translated as CASSPSASGGFSYNEQFF.

The CDR3 DNA reads TGTGCCAGCAGCTTAGGGACAGCCCTGGTGGAGCAGTACTTC. It codes for CASSLGTALVEQYF. This rearrangement joins TRBV7-2 to TRBJ2-7, with D maybe TRBD1 (6 bases). The length of the CDR3 is 14 residues. The germline V and J ends were trimmed by 1 base and 7 bases, with 14 bases remaining between them. Germline CDR1 and CDR2: SGHTA and FQGNSA.

The V and J genes are TRBV5-1 and TRBJ2-4; no definite D call. Germline V gene lookup returns CDR1 SGHRS and CDR2 YFSETQ. V was trimmed by 1 base and J by 5 bases, leaving 4 bases between them. The CDR3 spans 12 residues. In nucleotides, the CDR3 is TGCGCCAGCAGCTTGCCCGAAAACATTCAGTACTTC. Its protein is CASSLPENIQYF.

CDR3 amino acids: CATSGRGGLGYNEQFF. The CDR3 coding sequence is TGTGCCACCAGCGGAAGAGGGGGCCTGGGGTACAATGAGCAGTTCTTC. The V and J genes are TRBV15 and TRBJ2-1, with 7 bases fitting TRBD1. Germline V gene data show CDR1 as LNHNV and CDR2 as YYDKDF (reference sequence). The V segment lost 5 bases and the J segment 4 bases; nucleotides outside the gene matches: 11. The CDR3 extends over 16 amino acids.

This rearrangement joins TRBV20-1 to TRBJ1-4, with a weak D call TRBD1 (5 bases). Trimming stripped 6 bases from V and 6 bases from J, with 8 bases between. CDR1 DFQATT and CDR2 SNEGSKA come from the germline V gene (reference sequence). This CDR3 has 11 amino acids. CDR3 bases: TGCAGTGCCCGACAGTATGAAAAACTGTTTTTT. It yields the protein CSARQYEKLFF.

The chain has TRBV28 and TRBJ2-1; 11 bases align to TRBD2. Germline V CDR1 and CDR2: MDHEN, SYDVKM. With 4 bases clipped from V and 1 base from J, the junction kept 12 bases outside the gene matches. The CDR3 length is 19 residues. CDR3 DNA: TGTGCCAGCAGTTCCCATATAGCGGGAGGGTTAGGGTCCTACAATGAGCAGTTCTTC. It encodes CASSSHIAGGLGSYNEQFF.

The gene calls are TRBV11-2 and TRBJ2-1; 11 bases are a match to TRBD2. The length of the CDR3 is 16 residues. Germline V gene data show CDR1 as SGHAT and CDR2 as FQNNGV. The J segment lost 5 bases and the V segment lost 2 bases, leaving 5 bases of the junction unmatched. CDR3 sequence (DNA): TGTGCCAGCAGCTTAATAGCGGGAGGGCCGAACAATGAGCAGTTCTTC. It translates to CASSLIAGGPNNEQFF.

This chain connects TRBV5-1 to TRBJ2-2; perhaps TRBD1 as D (5 bases). Germline loops: CDR1 SGHRS, CDR2 YFSETQ. Trimming removed 0 bases from V and 5 bases from J, with 14 bases in between. The CDR3 has 16 residues. For the CDR3, the DNA is TGCGCCAGCAGCTTGGAAGTTCTCAGGGCAACCGGGGAGCTGTTTTTT. Its protein product is CASSLEVLRATGELFF.

The rearrangement joins TRBV4-2 to TRBJ1-2; D is unclear. The V gene's germline CDR1 is LGHNA and CDR2 YNFKEQ. The CDR3 sequence is 12 residues long. Trimming cost V 1 base and J 6 bases, with 6 bases left between them. CDR3 coding DNA: TGTGCCAGCAGCCAAGCGAGGCATGGCTACACCTTC. This encodes CASSQARHGYTF.

The chain couples TRBV6-5 to TRBJ1-5; TRBD1 is a possible D gene (6 bases). CDR1 MNHEY and CDR2 SVGAGI come from the germline V gene. The V and J ends lost 4 bases and 0 bases respectively, with 13 bases between them. The length of the CDR3 is 16 residues. The CDR3 reads CASSSHRQDSNQPQHF. The DNA of the CDR3 is TGTGCCAGCAGTTCTCACCGACAGGATAGCAATCAGCCCCAGCATTTT.

This chain joins TRBV28 and TRBJ2-7; TRBD1 might be the D (6 bases). Germline V gene sequence: CDR1 MDHEN, CDR2 SYDVKM. V lost 3 bases and J 2 bases, leaving 17 bases between the germline ends. The CDR3 extends over 16 amino acids. Written as DNA, the CDR3 is TGTGCCAGCAGTTTTCCGCCCCAGGGGATAACCTACGAGCAGTACTTC. This translates into CASSFPPQGITYEQYF. The whole variable domain, filled in from reference TRBV28 and TRBJ2-7, reads DVKVTQSSRYLVKRTGEKVFLECVQDMDHENMFWYRQDPGLGLRLIYFSYDVKMKEKGDIPEGYSVSREKKERFSLILESASTNQTSMYLCASSFPPQGITYEQYFGPGTRLTVT.

The rearrangement links TRBV5-1 to TRBJ2-3, with 10 bases fitting TRBD1. J lost 1 base, V lost 4 bases, and 3 bases had no gene match. CDR1 is SGHRS and CDR2 is YFSETQ in the germline V gene. The CDR3 totals 15 residues. CDR3 DNA sequence: TGCGCCAGCAGCGAGGGGACAGGGGGCACAGATACGCAGTATTTT. Protein sequence: CASSEGTGGTDTQYF.